The 14 T cell receptor beta chains listed next were all sequenced from one sample in a study of glioma-infiltrating T cells after dendritic cell vaccination. The protocol was immunoSEQ multiplex PCR, while the TCRdb copy is restricted to in-frame clones and leaves out a portion. The sample carries 40,000 or so clones, around four fifths recorded once. Sequenced material: blood, taken before dendritic cell vaccination. Source of these receptors: a human donor with glioblastoma.

V usage is TRBV7-8 and J usage is TRBJ2-5; 15 positions agree with TRBD2. The V and J ends lost 4 bases and 5 bases, in that order; junction bases with no gene match: 8. The CDR3 sequence is 17 residues long. Germline loops: CDR1 SGHVS, CDR2 FQNEAQ. The CDR3 region is CASSSRTSGGARETQYF. CDR3 bases: TGTGCCAGCAGCTCTCGGACTAGCGGGGGGGCGCGTGAGACCCAGTACTTC.

The rearrangement uses TRBV4-3 and TRBJ2-7; a possible D gene is TRBD1 (6 bases). The V gene's germline CDR1 is LGHNA and CDR2 YSLEER. The V and J ends lost 2 bases and 3 bases respectively, with 14 bases between them. The CDR3 is made up of 15 amino acids. The chain's CDR3 is CASSQSNIQGYEQYF. DNA of the CDR3: TGCGCCAGCAGCCAATCAAATATACAGGGCTACGAGCAGTACTTC.

The chain has TRBV6-5 and TRBJ1-1; D is ambiguous. The CDR3 sequence is 13 residues long. Germline V gene data show CDR1 as MNHEY and CDR2 as SVGAGI. Deletions cut 2 bases from V and 8 bases from J, with 12 bases between. The CDR3, as DNA: TGTGCCAGCAGTTACGGTGAGGATCGGGAAGCTTTCTTT. This sequence encodes CASSYGEDREAFF.

The gene calls are TRBV19 and TRBJ1-5; TRBD1 might be the D (5 bases). Germline V gives CDR1 LNHDA, CDR2 SQIVND (reference sequence). Trimming took 4 bases from V and 2 from J, leaving 9 bases between them. The CDR3 runs to 14 residues. The CDR3 region has the DNA TGTGCCAGTAGTACCACAGGTGGCAATCAGCCCCAGCATTTT. As protein: CASSTTGGNQPQHF.

The V call is TRBV4-3, the J call TRBJ2-1; tentative D call: TRBD1 (6 bases). In germline, CDR1 is LGHNA, CDR2 YSLEER. Trimming cost V 0 bases and J 3 bases, with 12 bases left between them. The CDR3 loop spans 16 amino acids. As DNA, the CDR3 is TGCGCCAGCAGCCAAGAGCCAGGGGTGGTCTACAATGAGCAGTTCTTC. Translated, it gives CASSQEPGVVYNEQFF.

V usage is TRBV5-1 and J usage is TRBJ2-2; TRBD2 agrees at 9 bases. The germline CDR1 and CDR2 sequences are SGHRS and YFSETQ. V lost 4 bases, J lost 3 bases, and 10 bases stayed unmatched. The CDR3 has 17 residues. The CDR3 bases are TGCGCCAGCAGCCTGGGGGTTAGCGGGGGATACACCGGGGAGCTGTTTTTT. Encoded protein: CASSLGVSGGYTGELFF.

This chain connects TRBV5-1 to TRBJ2-3; D is unresolved. Germline V CDR1 and CDR2: SGHRS, YFSETQ. The CDR3 sequence is 16 residues long. V was clipped by 0 bases and J by 0 bases, with 11 bases between them. The CDR3 DNA follows: TGCGCCAGCAGCTTGGTCCCGCCTACTAGCACAGATACGCAGTATTTT. It is translated as CASSLVPPTSTDTQYF.

CDR3 loop: CASSQETGMVVREQYF. The CDR3 nucleotides are TGCGCCAGCAGCCAAGAAACAGGGATGGTAGTGAGGGAGCAGTACTTC. This chain joins TRBV4-3 and TRBJ2-7; TRBD1 is a possible D gene (6 bases). V was trimmed by 0 bases and J by 7 bases, leaving 19 bases between them. This CDR3 comprises 16 residues. Looked up from germline, CDR1 is LGHNA and CDR2 is YSLEER.

This clone was counted once. The V gene is TRBV5-1, the J gene TRBJ2-5; D perhaps matches TRBD2 (5 bases). Looked up from germline, CDR1 is SGHRS and CDR2 is YFSETQ. CDR3 length: 15 residues. The ends were cut back, 0 bases at V and 2 bases at J, with 11 bases in the middle. The CDR3 bases are TGCGCCAGCAGCTTGGCGTTGGGGAGACAAGAGACCCAGTACTTC. Its protein product is CASSLALGRQETQYF.

DNA for the CDR3: TGTGCCAGCAGCCCCGCCCAGGGTATAGGCTACACCTTC. Its protein is CASSPAQGIGYTF. The rearrangement joins TRBV6-5 to TRBJ1-2; a possible D gene is TRBD1 (5 bases). The V end lost 6 bases, the J end lost 8 bases, and 16 bases lay between the germline ends. Germline values: CDR1 MNHEY, CDR2 SVGAGI. The CDR3 runs to 13 residues.

The chain employs TRBV5-1 and TRBJ2-7, with TRBD2 matching 13 bases. V shed 3 bases, J shed 0 bases, and the junction held 3 bases outside the gene matches. CDR1 SGHRS and CDR2 YFSETQ come from the germline V gene. This CDR3 comprises 16 residues. The CDR3 sequence is CASSSGLAGLSYEQYF. The CDR3 DNA reads TGCGCCAGCAGCTCGGGACTAGCGGGGCTCTCCTACGAGCAGTACTTC.

This clone was observed a few times. The gene calls are TRBV7-3 and TRBJ2-5, with TRBD2 matching 9 bases. This CDR3 comprises 15 residues. Trimming took 5 bases from V and 2 from J; bases not matched to a gene: 6. Germline CDR1 reads SGHTA; CDR2 reads FQGTGA. The CDR3 reads CASSEQTSGQETQYF. As DNA, the CDR3 is TGTGCCAGCAGCGAGCAAACTAGCGGGCAAGAGACCCAGTACTTC. Together with reference TRBV7-3 and TRBJ2-5, the CDR3 gives the full variable domain: GAGVSQTPSNKVTEKGKYVELRCDPISGHTALYWYRQSLGQGPEFLIYFQGTGAADDSGLPNDRFFAVRPEGSVSTLKIQRTERGDSAVYLCASSEQTSGQETQYFGPGTRLLVL.

The chain employs TRBV6-5 and TRBJ2-3, with D maybe TRBD2 (5 bases). Germline loops: CDR1 MNHEY, CDR2 SVGAGI. The V and J ends lost 8 bases and 0 bases respectively, with 12 bases between them. There are 14 residues in the CDR3. The CDR3 is CASPEGSSTDTQYF. The CDR3, as DNA: TGTGCCAGCCCCGAGGGTTCTAGCACAGATACGCAGTATTTT.

This clone turned up a few times. This chain links TRBV5-4 with TRBJ2-1, with 9 bases matching TRBD2. Looked up from germline, CDR1 is SGHNT and CDR2 is YYREEE (reference sequence). There are 14 residues in the CDR3. The trim removed 4 bases at V and 6 bases at J, leaving 5 bases unmatched. This CDR3 is CASSLSGGFNEQFF. The CDR3, as DNA: TGTGCCAGCAGCCTTAGCGGGGGCTTCAATGAGCAGTTCTTC.